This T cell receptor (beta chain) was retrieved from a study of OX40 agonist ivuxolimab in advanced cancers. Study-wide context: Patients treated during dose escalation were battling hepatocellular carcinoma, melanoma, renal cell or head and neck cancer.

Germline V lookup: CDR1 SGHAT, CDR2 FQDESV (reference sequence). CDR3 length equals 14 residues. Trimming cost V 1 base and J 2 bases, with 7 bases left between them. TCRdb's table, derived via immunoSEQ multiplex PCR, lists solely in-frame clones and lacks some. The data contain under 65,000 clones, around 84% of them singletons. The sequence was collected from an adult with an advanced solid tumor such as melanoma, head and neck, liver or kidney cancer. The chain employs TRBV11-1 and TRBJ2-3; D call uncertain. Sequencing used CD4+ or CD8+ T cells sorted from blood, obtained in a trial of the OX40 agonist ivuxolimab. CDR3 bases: TGTGCCAGCAGCTTAGACTATTCCACAGATACGCAGTATTTT. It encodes CASSLDYSTDTQYF.